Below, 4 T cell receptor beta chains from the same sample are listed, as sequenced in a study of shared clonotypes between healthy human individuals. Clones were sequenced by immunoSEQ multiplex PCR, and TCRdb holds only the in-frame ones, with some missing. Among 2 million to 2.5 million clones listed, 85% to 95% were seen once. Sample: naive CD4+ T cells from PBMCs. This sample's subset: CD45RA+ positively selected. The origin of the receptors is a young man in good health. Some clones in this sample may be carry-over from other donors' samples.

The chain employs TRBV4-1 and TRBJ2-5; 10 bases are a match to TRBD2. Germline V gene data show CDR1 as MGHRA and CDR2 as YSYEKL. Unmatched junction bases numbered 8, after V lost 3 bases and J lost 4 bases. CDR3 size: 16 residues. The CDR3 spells CASSHPGTSVRETQYF. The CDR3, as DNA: TGCGCCAGCAGCCATCCCGGGACTAGCGTGCGAGAGACCCAGTACTTC.

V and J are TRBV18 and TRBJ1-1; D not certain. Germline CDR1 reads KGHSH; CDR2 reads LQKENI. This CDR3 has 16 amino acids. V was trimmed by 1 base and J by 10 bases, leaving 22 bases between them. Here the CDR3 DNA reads TGTGCCAGCTCACCACGTCAGGTCAAAGACGCCGACGGAGCTTTCTTT. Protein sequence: CASSPRQVKDADGAFF.

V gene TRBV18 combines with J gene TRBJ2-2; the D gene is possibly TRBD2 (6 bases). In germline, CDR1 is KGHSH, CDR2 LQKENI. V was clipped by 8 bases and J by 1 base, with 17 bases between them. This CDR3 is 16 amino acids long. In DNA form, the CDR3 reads TGTGCCAGCGTGGGCGGACTAAATAAGAACACCGGGGAGCTGTTTTTT. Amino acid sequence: CASVGGLNKNTGELFF.

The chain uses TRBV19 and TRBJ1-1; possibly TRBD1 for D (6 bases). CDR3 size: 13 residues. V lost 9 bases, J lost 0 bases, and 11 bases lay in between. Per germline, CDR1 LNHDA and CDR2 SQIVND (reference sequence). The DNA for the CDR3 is TGTGCCAGCGGGGGGCCGTTGAACACTGAAGCTTTCTTT. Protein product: CASGGPLNTEAFF.